The clone carrying this TCR beta chain was seen ten or more times. Total RNA (approximately 0.5 ug) served as template for TCR beta cDNA synthesis primed by a constant-region primer. Three rounds of nested multiplex PCR with slightly modified ARM-PCR produced TCR beta libraries. TRBV1-TRBV30 forward primers paired with a C-beta reverse primer were used in the first two PCR rounds, which ran approximately 10 cycles each. TCRdb re-analysed the multiplex PCR reads in MiXCR, keeping a single row per CDR3 protein. The sample yields 80,000 or so distinct CDR3 sequences, 69% seen once. This entry comes from a study of tumor-infiltrating lymphocytes in primary liver carcinoma. Co-extracted RNA and DNA came from roughly 20-30 mg of unsorted bulk tissue. V dropped 6 bases and J dropped 2 bases, with 5 bases sitting between them. The CDR3 runs to 12 residues. Germline V gene data show CDR1 as MNHEY and CDR2 as SVGEGT.

The receptor's source is a man between 35 and 55 years old with primary liver carcinoma and hepatitis B virus infection. Sequencing was done on a sample of tumor-adjacent normal liver tissue. V is TRBV6-2 or TRBV6-3 and J is TRBJ1-5, with TRBD1 as a possible D gene (5 bases). CDR3 protein: CASRQGNQPQHF. The CDR3 DNA sequence: TGTGCCAGCAGACAGGGCAATCAGCCCCAGCATTTT.